This TCR beta chain is drawn from a study of blood T cells in healthy people across ages. A second PCR, run for roughly 7 to 12 cycles, used a sample-barcoded 5' primer plus a J-beta primer mix. TCRdb reprocessed the 5' RACE reads via MiXCR and lists one record per CDR3 protein. This table holds approximately 600,000 distinct CDR3 sequences, under 65% found once. The study's findings and limits: More naive CD4+ cells and higher diversity were found in long-lived than in aged donors. It was held that diversity estimates obtained from one million T cells represented underestimates.

As regards this clonotype: Its matching antigen is unknown.

The CDR3 is 15 amino acids. V was trimmed by 7 bases and J by 6 bases, leaving 21 bases between them. CDR1 DFQATT and CDR2 SNEGSKA come from the germline V gene (reference sequence). The source is a man aged 55 to 70 in good health. This sequence joins TRBV20-1 and TRBJ1-4; D unresolved. The sequenced sample was blood. In DNA, the CDR3 is TGCAGTGTCAACCCCCCGGCGGGTAACGATGAAAAACTGTTTTTT. This encodes CSVNPPAGNDEKLFF.